This TCR beta chain was recorded in a study of shared clonotypes between healthy human individuals. Study-level information: Each donor had three CD4 naive, three CD4 memory, two CD8 naive and one CD8 memory plate.

This CDR3 is built from 16 residues. Germline trimming cut 6 bases from V and 1 base from J; bases unmatched to any gene: 10. Per germline, CDR1 SEHNR and CDR2 FQNEAQ (reference sequence). Profiling relied on immunoSEQ multiplex PCR, and the TCRdb table lists in-frame clones only, not all of them. The sample lists roughly 2,500,000 clones, 93% occurring once. The sequenced material came from naive CD4+ T cells from PBMCs. Noted subset: CD45RA+ positively selected. The V gene is TRBV7-9, the J gene TRBJ2-7, with TRBD1 matching over 9 bases. This receptor was obtained from a man between 18 and 29 years old in good health. Some clones in this sample may be carry-over from other donors' samples. The CDR3 bases are TGTGCCAGCAGTTCCCTTCGGGACAGGGAGTCCTACGAGCAGTACTTC. This gives the protein CASSSLRDRESYEQYF.